The TCR beta chain under discussion was sequenced for a study of shared clonotypes between healthy human individuals. Study-level points and caveats: It was the non-shared clonotypes that had lower generation probabilities than clonotypes shared by all four donors.

It was across several immunoSEQ plates that each subset's genomic DNA was evenly split. Profiling relied on immunoSEQ multiplex PCR, and the TCRdb table lists in-frame clones only, not all of them. This table holds some 500,000 clones, 90% to 97% found once. Note on this clone: The antigen is not known.

Those who donated, Caucasian adults without exception, all lived in Nashville, Tennessee. CD4+ cells were split into CD45RA+ naive and CD45RA-negative memory subsets. The CDR3 contains 19 residues. V lost 1 base and J 4 bases, leaving 20 bases between the germline ends. CDR1 and CDR2 from the germline V gene are MGHRA and YSYEKL. The rearrangement uses TRBV4-1 and TRBJ2-6; D perhaps matches TRBD1 (5 bases). Sample: naive CD4+ T cells sorted from blood. The subset was: CD45RA+ positively selected. The receptor was isolated from a woman aged 30 to 39 in good health. Here the CDR3 reads CASSQAWTLPRLGANVLTF. In nucleotides, the CDR3 is TGCGCCAGCAGCCAAGCTTGGACATTGCCCCGTCTCGGGGCCAACGTCCTGACTTTC.